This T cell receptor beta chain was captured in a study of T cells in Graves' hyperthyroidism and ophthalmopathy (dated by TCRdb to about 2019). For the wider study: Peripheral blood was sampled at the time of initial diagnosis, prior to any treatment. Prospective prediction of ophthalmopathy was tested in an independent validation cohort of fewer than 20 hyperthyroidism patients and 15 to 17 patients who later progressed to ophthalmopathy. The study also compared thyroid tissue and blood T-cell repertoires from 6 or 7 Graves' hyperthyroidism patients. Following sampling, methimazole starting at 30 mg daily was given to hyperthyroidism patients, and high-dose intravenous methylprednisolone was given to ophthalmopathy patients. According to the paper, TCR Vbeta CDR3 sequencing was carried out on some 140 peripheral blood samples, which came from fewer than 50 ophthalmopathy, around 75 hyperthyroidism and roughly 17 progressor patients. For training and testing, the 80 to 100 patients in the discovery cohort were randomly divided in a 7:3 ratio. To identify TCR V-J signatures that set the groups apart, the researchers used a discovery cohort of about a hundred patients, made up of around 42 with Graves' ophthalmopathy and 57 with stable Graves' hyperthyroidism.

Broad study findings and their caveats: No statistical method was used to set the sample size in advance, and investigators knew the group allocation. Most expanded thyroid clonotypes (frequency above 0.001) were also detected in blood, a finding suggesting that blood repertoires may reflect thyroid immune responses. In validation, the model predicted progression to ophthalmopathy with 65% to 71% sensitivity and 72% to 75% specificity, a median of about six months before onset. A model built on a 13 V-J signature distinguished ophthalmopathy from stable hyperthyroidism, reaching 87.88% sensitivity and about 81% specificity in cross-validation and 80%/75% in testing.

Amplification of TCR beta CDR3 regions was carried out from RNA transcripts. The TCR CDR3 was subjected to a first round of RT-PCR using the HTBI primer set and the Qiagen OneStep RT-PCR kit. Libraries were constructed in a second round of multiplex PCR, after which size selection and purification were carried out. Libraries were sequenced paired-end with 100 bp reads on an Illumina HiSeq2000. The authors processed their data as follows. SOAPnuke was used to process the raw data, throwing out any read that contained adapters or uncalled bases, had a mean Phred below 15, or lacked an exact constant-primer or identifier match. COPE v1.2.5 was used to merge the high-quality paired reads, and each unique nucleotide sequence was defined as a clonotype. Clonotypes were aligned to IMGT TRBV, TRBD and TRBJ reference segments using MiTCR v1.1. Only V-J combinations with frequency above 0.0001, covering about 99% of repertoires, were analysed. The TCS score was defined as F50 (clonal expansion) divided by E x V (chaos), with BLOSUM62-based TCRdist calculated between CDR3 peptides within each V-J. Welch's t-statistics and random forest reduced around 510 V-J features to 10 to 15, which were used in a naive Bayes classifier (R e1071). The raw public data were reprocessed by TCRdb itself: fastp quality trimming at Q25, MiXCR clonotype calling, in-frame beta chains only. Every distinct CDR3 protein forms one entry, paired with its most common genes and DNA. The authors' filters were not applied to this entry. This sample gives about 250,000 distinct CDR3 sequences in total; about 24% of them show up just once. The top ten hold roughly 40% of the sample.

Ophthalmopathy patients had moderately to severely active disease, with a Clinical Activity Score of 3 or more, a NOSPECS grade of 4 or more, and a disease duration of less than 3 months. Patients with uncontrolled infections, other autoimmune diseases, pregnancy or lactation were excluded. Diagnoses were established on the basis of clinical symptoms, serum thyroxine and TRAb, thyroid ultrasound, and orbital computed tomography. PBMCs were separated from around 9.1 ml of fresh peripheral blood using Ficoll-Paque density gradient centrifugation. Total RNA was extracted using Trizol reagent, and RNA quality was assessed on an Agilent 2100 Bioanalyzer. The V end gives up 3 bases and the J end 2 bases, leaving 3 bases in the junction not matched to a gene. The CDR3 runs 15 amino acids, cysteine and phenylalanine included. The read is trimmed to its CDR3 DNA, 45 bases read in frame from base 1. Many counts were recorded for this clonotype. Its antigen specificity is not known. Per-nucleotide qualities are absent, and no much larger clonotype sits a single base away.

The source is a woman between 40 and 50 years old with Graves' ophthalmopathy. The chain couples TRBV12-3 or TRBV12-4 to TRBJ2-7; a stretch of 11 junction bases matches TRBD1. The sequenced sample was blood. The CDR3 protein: CASSFGQGAPYEQYF. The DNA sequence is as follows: TGTGCCAGCAGTTTCGGACAGGGGGCCCCCTACGAGCAGTACTTC.